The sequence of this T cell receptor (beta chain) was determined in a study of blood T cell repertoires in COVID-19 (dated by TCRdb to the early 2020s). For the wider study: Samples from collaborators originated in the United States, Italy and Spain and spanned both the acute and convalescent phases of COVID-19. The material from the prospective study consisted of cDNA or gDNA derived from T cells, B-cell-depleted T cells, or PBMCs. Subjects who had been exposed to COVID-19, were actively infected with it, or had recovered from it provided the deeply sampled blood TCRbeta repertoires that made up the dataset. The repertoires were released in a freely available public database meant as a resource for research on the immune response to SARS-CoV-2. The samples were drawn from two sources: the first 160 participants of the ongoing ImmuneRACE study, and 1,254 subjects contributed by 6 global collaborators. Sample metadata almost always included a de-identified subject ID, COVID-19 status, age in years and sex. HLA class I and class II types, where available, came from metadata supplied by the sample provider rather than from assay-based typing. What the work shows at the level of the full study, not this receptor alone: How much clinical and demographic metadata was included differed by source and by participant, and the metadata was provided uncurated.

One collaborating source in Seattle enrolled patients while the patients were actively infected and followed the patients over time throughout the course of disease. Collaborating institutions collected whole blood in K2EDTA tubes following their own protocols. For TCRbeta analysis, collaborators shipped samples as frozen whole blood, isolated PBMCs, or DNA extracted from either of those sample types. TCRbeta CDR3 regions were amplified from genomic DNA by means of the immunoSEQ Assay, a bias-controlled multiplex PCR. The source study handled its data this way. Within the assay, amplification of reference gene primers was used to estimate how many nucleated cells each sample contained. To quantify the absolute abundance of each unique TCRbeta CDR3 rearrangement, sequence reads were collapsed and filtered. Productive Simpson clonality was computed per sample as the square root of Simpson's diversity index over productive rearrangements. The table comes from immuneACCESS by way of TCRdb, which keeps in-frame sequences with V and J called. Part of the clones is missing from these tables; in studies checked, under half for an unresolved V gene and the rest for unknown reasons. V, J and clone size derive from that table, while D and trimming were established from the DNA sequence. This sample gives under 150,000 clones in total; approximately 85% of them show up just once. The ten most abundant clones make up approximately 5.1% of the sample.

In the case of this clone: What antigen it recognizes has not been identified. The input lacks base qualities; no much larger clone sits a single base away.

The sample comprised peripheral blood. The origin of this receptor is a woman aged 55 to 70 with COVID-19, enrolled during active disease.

The CDR3 loop reads CASSKGRGDENTEAFF. Here is the DNA: TGTGCCAGCAGTAAAGGGCGGGGAGATGAGAACACTGAAGCTTTCTTT. Recombination linked TRBV6-1 to TRBJ1-1, with the D gene not clear enough to name. There are 16 amino acids in the CDR3, from cysteine to phenylalanine inclusive. Only CDR3 DNA remains: 48 bases, in frame from the first base. CDR1 and CDR2 (MNHNS, SASEGT) derive from the germline V gene. Trimming takes 5 bases from V and 1 base from J, and the germline ends sit 17 bases apart.